This T cell receptor (beta chain) was sequenced during a study of T cell responses to AZD1222 COVID-19 vaccine. Findings of the study overall: The study identified only a handful of AZD1222 recipients as seropositive at baseline. Most donors were white British and more were female, and clonal diversity was possibly underestimated.

Sequencing was performed with immunoSEQ multiplex PCR; in TCRdb, only in-frame clones are kept and a portion is missing. There are about 56,000 clones in the sample; around nine tenths occur only once, and about 7% lies in the top ten. To note about this clone: Its antigen is still unknown.

Investigators merged groups given second doses at roughly 4 or roughly 12 weeks. Material: peripheral blood, obtained 28 days after the second AZD1222 dose. The origin of this receptor is an adult who received the AZD1222 COVID-19 vaccine.

CDR3 loop: CASSQAASGLANTGELFF. The CDR3 DNA reads TGTGCCAGCAGCCAAGCGGCTAGCGGACTCGCGAACACCGGGGAGCTGTTTTTT. This sequence joins TRBV4-2 and TRBJ2-2; 7 bases align to TRBD2. V lost 1 base to trimming and J lost 0 bases; unmatched junction nucleotides: 8. CDR1 is LGHNA and CDR2 is YNFKEQ in the germline V gene. The length of the CDR3 is 18 residues.